This is a list of T cell receptor beta chains from one sample in a study of T cell responses to AZD1222 COVID-19 vaccine. Profiled with immunoSEQ multiplex PCR; TCRdb holds only in-frame clones, not every one. The table records some 74,000 clones, roughly 88% of them present only once. The starting material was peripheral blood, obtained 28 days after the second AZD1222 dose. Every receptor here comes from an adult who received the AZD1222 COVID-19 vaccine. Both conserved end residues are trimmed from each CDR3.

j_call: TRBJ2-2
v_call: TRBV3-1/TRBV3-2
cdr3_aa: ASSLLTSVNTGELF

j_call: TRBJ2-7
v_call: TRBV7-2
cdr3_aa: ASSLPPFGEQY

j_call: TRBJ2-5
v_call: TRBV18
cdr3_aa: ASSPRRGSGDETQY

j_call: TRBJ2-1
v_call: TRBV6-5
cdr3_aa: ASRYRDIYNEQF

j_call: TRBJ1-2
v_call: TRBV3-1/TRBV3-2
cdr3_aa: ASSPRQGGGYT

j_call: TRBJ1-2
v_call: TRBV27
cdr3_aa: ASSLTPGGYYGYT

j_call: TRBJ2-5
v_call: TRBV2
cdr3_aa: ASTVRETQY

j_call: TRBJ2-7
v_call: TRBV12-3/TRBV12-4
cdr3_aa: AIKRWGQY

j_call: TRBJ2-3
v_call: TRBV5-4
cdr3_aa: ASSPGQVSTDTQY

j_call: TRBJ1-3
v_call: TRBV5-5
cdr3_aa: ASSLSSYDGYSGNTIY

j_call: TRBJ1-4
v_call: TRBV5-1
cdr3_aa: ASSLSSRNEKLF

j_call: TRBJ2-1
v_call: TRBV30
cdr3_aa: ARSRTTGNEQF

j_call: TRBJ2-3
v_call: TRBV21-1
cdr3_aa: ASSKGGRGACSTDTQY

j_call: TRBJ1-1
v_call: TRBV6-5
cdr3_aa: ASSYWADLNTEAF

j_call: TRBJ2-7
v_call: TRBV19
cdr3_aa: ASSIGTSGLLPGEQY

j_call: TRBJ1-6
v_call: TRBV6-5
cdr3_aa: ASSYSSNSPLH

j_call: TRBJ2-7
v_call: TRBV28
cdr3_aa: ASSSVEGSYEQY

j_call: TRBJ2-3
v_call: TRBV7-9
cdr3_aa: ASSFLGDRGGDFTDTQY

j_call: TRBJ1-4
v_call: TRBV7-9
cdr3_aa: ASRTAGAQEKLF

j_call: TRBJ2-7
v_call: TRBV11-2
cdr3_aa: ASSPREVRDYEQY

j_call: TRBJ1-2
v_call: TRBV5-4
cdr3_aa: ASSFRQSPFMIGT

j_call: TRBJ1-2
v_call: TRBV9
cdr3_aa: ASSISGTATYGYT

j_call: TRBJ2-3
v_call: TRBV28
cdr3_aa: ASSPSWDTQY

j_call: TRBJ2-7
v_call: TRBV27
cdr3_aa: AAGSWAYGEQY

j_call: TRBJ2-5
v_call: TRBV3-1/TRBV3-2
cdr3_aa: ASSPHREVGETQY

j_call: TRBJ1-6
v_call: TRBV5-1
cdr3_aa: ASSSRDEDNSPLH

j_call: TRBJ1-6
v_call: TRBV28
cdr3_aa: ANQGAYNSPLH

j_call: TRBJ2-7
v_call: TRBV4-1
cdr3_aa: ASSQVQSSYEQY

j_call: TRBJ2-2
v_call: TRBV7-3
cdr3_aa: ASSYAQNTGELF

j_call: TRBJ1-6
v_call: TRBV27
cdr3_aa: ASSFQGGVNYNSPLH

j_call: TRBJ2-1
v_call: TRBV5-1
cdr3_aa: ASSSDRQGSNEQF